This T cell receptor beta chain was identified during a study of blood T cell repertoires in COVID-19. For the study at large: COVID-19 samples, acute and convalescent, were from the United States, Italy and Spain. From T cells, B-cell-depleted T cells, or PBMCs came the material, which was cDNA or gDNA.

Original analysis: Using reference gene primer amplification, nucleated cell counts were estimated. Here immunoSEQ multiplex PCR was the method, and the copy in TCRdb shows in-frame clones only, minus some. The V and J calls and clone size were taken over from that table, and D and trimming were inferred from the DNA. The sample lists about 200,000 clones, 80% to 85% occurring once. Sequencing was done on a sample of peripheral blood. The clonotype was recovered from a man in his forties with acute or convalescent COVID-19.

The CDR3 here is CASSVGAGALANEQFF. CDR3 DNA: TGTGCCAGCAGCGTAGGGGCGGGAGCTCTCGCGAATGAGCAGTTCTTC. The chain combines TRBV9 with TRBJ2-1; 7 bases align to TRBD2. CDR1 is SGDLS and CDR2 is YYNGEE in the germline V gene. CDR3 length equals 16 residues. V lost 0 bases and J lost 7; bases outside the gene matches: 10.